This is a list of T cell receptor beta chains from one sample in a study of blood T cell repertoires in COVID-19. Here immunoSEQ multiplex PCR was the method, and the copy in TCRdb shows in-frame clones only, minus some. The sample lists 100,000 or so clones, roughly four fifths occurring once. The specimen sequenced was peripheral blood. The source of these receptors is a human donor in a cohort sampled during active COVID-19. Each CDR3 is given with its conserved first and last residue. Fields, in order: V gene, D gene, J gene, clone size, CDR3 DNA, CDR3 protein. A D gene is named only where the DNA matches it firmly. Clone size is not always given. Where it is, it says once, few, many or a class for expanded clones.

TRBV13	.	TRBJ2-3	.	TGTGCCAGCAGCTTAGGTTTACGGACTGGTACGCAGTATTTT	CASSLGLRTGTQYF
TRBV18	.	TRBJ1-1	.	TGTGCCAGCTCACCGGGCAGGAAAGACACTGAAGCTTTCTTT	CASSPGRKDTEAFF
TRBV9	TRBD2	TRBJ2-1	once	TGTGCCAGCAGCCCGGGACTAGCTCAAGTCTACAATGAGCAGTTCTTC	CASSPGLAQVYNEQFF
TRBV7-9	TRBD1	TRBJ2-1	once	TGTGCCAGCAGCTTGGGCAGGGGGCGCAATGAGCAGTTCTTC	CASSLGRGRNEQFF
TRBV19	.	TRBJ2-7	once	TGTGCCAGTAGTATTAGGGCAGGGACCTACGAGCAGTACTTC	CASSIRAGTYEQYF
TRBV19	.	TRBJ1-2	.	TGTGCCAGTAGTACATCAACCCTCGACAGCCTCTATGGCTACACCTTC	CASSTSTLDSLYGYTF
TRBV5-1	TRBD1	TRBJ1-4	.	TGCGCCAGCCGCCAACAGGGGGCAACTAATGAAAAACTGTTTTTT	CASRQQGATNEKLFF
TRBV18	TRBD1	TRBJ1-2	.	TGTGCCAGCTCACCTGTCGGACAGGGGAGTAACAATGGCTACACCTTC	CASSPVGQGSNNGYTF
TRBV14	TRBD2	TRBJ2-1	.	TGTGCCAGCAGCCAGATAAGCGGGGCCTCCTACAATGAGCAGTTCTTC	CASSQISGASYNEQFF
TRBV27	.	TRBJ1-2	.	TGTGCCAGCGGGGGGGGCTATGGCTACACCTTC	CASGGGYGYTF
TRBV7-6	.	TRBJ1-4	few	TGTGCCAGCAGCTTGCGCTCGGGGGGGGCAGATGAAAAACTGTTTTTT	CASSLRSGGADEKLFF
TRBV4-2	.	TRBJ2-3	.	TGTGCCAGCAGCCAAGGGACGGGGGGCCTCTGGGGAGATACGCAGTATTTT	CASSQGTGGLWGDTQYF
TRBV5-8	TRBD1	TRBJ2-5	.	TGTGCCAGCAGCTGGGGACAGGGAGGGGAGACCCAGTACTTC	CASSWGQGGETQYF
TRBV6-2/TRBV6-3	TRBD1	TRBJ1-5	.	TGTGCCAGCAGTCCGGGGGACAGGGGCCTTAGCAATCAGCCCCAGCATTTT	CASSPGDRGLSNQPQHF
TRBV30	.	TRBJ1-2	.	TGTGCCCGATCAGATGGGGCCTACTATGGCTACACCTTC	CARSDGAYYGYTF
TRBV7-2	TRBD1	TRBJ1-6	.	TGTGCCAGCAGCTTCCGACAGGGGGCCGGGTCACCCCTCCACTTT	CASSFRQGAGSPLHF
TRBV9	.	TRBJ2-7	.	TGTGCCAGCAGCGTCTCTGGCCAGGCCTACGAGCAGTACTTC	CASSVSGQAYEQYF
TRBV30	TRBD1	TRBJ1-4	.	TGTGCCTGGAGCGAAAACAGGGGAACAACTAATGAAAAACTGTTTTTT	CAWSENRGTTNEKLFF
TRBV27	TRBD1	TRBJ1-2	few	TGTGCCAGCAGGGGCTGGACAGGGAGCGGCTACACCTTC	CASRGWTGSGYTF